The sequence of this T cell receptor beta chain was determined in a study of blood T cell repertoires in COVID-19. About the study: Specimens from acute and convalescent COVID-19 originated in the United States, Italy and Spain. From T cells, B-cell-depleted T cells, or PBMCs came the material, which was cDNA or gDNA.

The authors' processing: Amplification of reference gene primers was used by the study to estimate nucleated cell counts. The protocol was immunoSEQ multiplex PCR, while the TCRdb copy is restricted to in-frame clones and leaves out a portion. The V and J calls and the clone size are those of that table, but D and trimming were determined from the DNA. The sample yields under 100,000 clones, around 80% seen once. The CDR3 is 13 residues long. V was clipped by 1 base and J by 4 bases, with 7 bases between them. Germline V gives CDR1 MGHDK, CDR2 SYGVNS. This rearrangement joins TRBV25-1 to TRBJ1-2; D ambiguous. The clonotype comes from a woman between 55 and 75 years old with acute or convalescent COVID-19. Sequencing was performed on peripheral blood. The CDR3 loop reads CASSESGPYGYTF. CDR3 in DNA: TGTGCCAGCAGTGAATCTGGGCCCTATGGCTACACCTTC.